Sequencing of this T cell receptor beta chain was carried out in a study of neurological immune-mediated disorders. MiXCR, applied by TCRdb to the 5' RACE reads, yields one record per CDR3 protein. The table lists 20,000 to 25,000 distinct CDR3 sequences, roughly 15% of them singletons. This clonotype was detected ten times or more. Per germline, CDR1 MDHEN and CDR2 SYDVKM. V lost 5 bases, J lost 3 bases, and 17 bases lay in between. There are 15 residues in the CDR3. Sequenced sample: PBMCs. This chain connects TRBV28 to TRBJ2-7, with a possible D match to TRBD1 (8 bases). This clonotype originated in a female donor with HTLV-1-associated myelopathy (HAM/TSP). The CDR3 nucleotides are TGTGCCAGCAGTCAGGACAGGGAGGGAATCTACGAGCAGTACTTC. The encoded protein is CASSQDREGIYEQYF.